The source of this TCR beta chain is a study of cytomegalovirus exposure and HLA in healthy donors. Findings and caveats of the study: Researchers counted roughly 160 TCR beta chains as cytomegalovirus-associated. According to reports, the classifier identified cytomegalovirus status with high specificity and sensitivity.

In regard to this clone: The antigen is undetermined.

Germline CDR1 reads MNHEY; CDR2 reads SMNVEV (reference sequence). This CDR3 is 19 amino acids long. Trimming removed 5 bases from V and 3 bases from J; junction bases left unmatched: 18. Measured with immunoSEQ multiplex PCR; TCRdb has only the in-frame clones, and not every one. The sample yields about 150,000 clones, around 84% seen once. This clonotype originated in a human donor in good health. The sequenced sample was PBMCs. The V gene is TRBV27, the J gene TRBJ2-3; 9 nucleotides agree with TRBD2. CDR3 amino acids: CASSTGRGGSGSGTDTQYF. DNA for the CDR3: TGTGCCAGCAGTACAGGGCGGGGGGGTAGCGGGAGTGGAACAGATACGCAGTATTTT.